This T cell receptor (beta chain) stems from a study of blood T cell repertoires in COVID-19. Study overall: Both acute and convalescent COVID-19 samples were obtained from the United States, Italy and Spain. PBMCs, B-cell-depleted T cells, or T cells provided the cDNA or gDNA that made up the material.

Original processing methods: Cell counts per sample came from amplifying reference gene primers. Generated by immunoSEQ multiplex PCR, the TCRdb table keeps only in-frame clones and is missing some. The V and J calls and clone size were taken over from that table, and D and trimming were inferred from the DNA. Seen here are just over 650,000 clones, approximately 90% observed once, and the top ten hold over 0.2%. The J segment lost 10 bases and the V segment lost 5 bases, leaving 7 bases of the junction unmatched. From germline, CDR1 is SGDLS and CDR2 YYNGEE. The CDR3 is 13 amino acids. The gene calls are TRBV9 and TRBJ2-1; 9 positions agree with TRBD2. The source of this sequence is a young woman with acute or convalescent COVID-19. The sequencing sample was made of peripheral blood. DNA of the CDR3: TGTGCCAGCAGTTCTAGCGGGGATCAGGAGCAGTTCTTC. Protein: CASSSSGDQEQFF.